Listed here are 9 T cell receptor beta chains from one sample, sequenced in a study of patients and donors after allogeneic stem cell transplantation. MiXCR, run by TCRdb on the RT-PCR reads, gives a single entry per CDR3 protein. The table includes about 960,000 distinct CDR3 sequences, 15% to 20% detected once. The sequenced sample was blood, either unsorted or a sorted T cell fraction (not recorded which). These receptors all come from a human donor who was either an allogeneic HSCT recipient or a stem cell or donor lymphocyte infusion donor (not recorded which). It is not recorded whose cells these are; they may come from a transplant donor.

This clonotype was picked up a small number of times. This chain joins TRBV6-1 and TRBJ2-1; 10 bases agree with TRBD2. Germline CDR1 is MNHNS and CDR2 is SASEGT. This CDR3 is 16 amino acids long. With V trimmed by 10 bases and J by 4 bases, 13 bases remained unmatched. This CDR3 is CATLSSGTSEYNEQFF. In DNA form, the CDR3 reads TGTGCCACATTATCCTCCGGGACTAGCGAATACAATGAGCAGTTCTTC.

This clonotype was seen a handful of times. This chain links TRBV12-3 or TRBV12-4 with TRBJ2-5, with a weak D call TRBD1 (6 bases). The CDR3 consists of 14 residues. The V gene lost 5 bases and the J gene lost 1 base, with 11 bases spanning the gap. The CDR3 sequence: CASSPRTVQETQYF. The CDR3 nucleotides read TGTGCCAGCAGTCCCCGGACAGTCCAAGAGACCCAGTACTTC.

The rearrangement joins TRBV7-6 to TRBJ1-1; tentatively, D is TRBD1 (5 bases). CDR1 and CDR2 from the germline V gene are SGHVS and FNYEAQ. V was clipped by 5 bases and J by 3 bases, with 22 bases between them. The CDR3 contains 17 residues. For the CDR3, the DNA is TGTGCCAGCAGCCCCCGGCTAGTGGGGGGGTTGGACACTGAAGCTTTCTTT. Translating it yields CASSPRLVGGLDTEAFF.

The rearrangement links TRBV20-1 to TRBJ2-5, with 7 bases identical to TRBD2. This CDR3 region has 13 residues. Germline CDR1 and CDR2: DFQATT and SNEGSKA (reference sequence). With 3 bases clipped from V and 5 bases from J, the junction kept 6 bases outside the gene matches. CDR3 sequence reads: CSASSGRGETQYF. CDR3 coding DNA: TGCAGTGCTAGTTCCGGGCGGGGGGAGACCCAGTACTTC.

V and J are TRBV2 and TRBJ2-7; TRBD1 might be the D (7 bases). The CDR3 has 16 amino acids. V was pared by 2 bases and J by 0 bases, with 14 bases between. Germline lookup yields CDR1 SNHLY and CDR2 FYNNEI. This CDR3 is CASSEMGGQYSYEQYF. CDR3 sequence (DNA): TGTGCCAGCAGTGAAATGGGGGGACAGTACTCCTACGAGCAGTACTTC.

This clonotype has just a few counts. This sequence joins TRBV20-1 and TRBJ2-1; no clear D gene. CDR1 and CDR2 from the germline V gene are DFQATT and SNEGSKA (reference sequence). V lost 0 bases, J lost 7 bases, and 10 bases lay in between. The CDR3 is 13 amino acids. CDR3 sequence: CSARDGGKNEQFF. The CDR3 bases are TGCAGTGCTAGAGATGGTGGAAAAAATGAGCAGTTCTTC.

The V call is TRBV4-2, the J call TRBJ2-6; D is ambiguous. Germline CDR1 reads LGHNA; CDR2 reads YNFKEQ. The CDR3 consists of 13 residues. V lost 0 bases and J 10 bases, leaving 7 bases between the germline ends. CDR3 residues: CASSQDRWNVLTF. For the CDR3, the DNA is TGTGCCAGCAGCCAAGATCGATGGAACGTCCTGACTTTC.

In this sample, this clonotype turned up a few times. This CDR3 reads CASSQDLLQGANYGYTF. CDR3 nucleotides: TGCGCCAGCAGCCAAGACCTTCTACAGGGAGCTAACTATGGCTACACCTTC. The rearrangement joins TRBV4-1 to TRBJ1-2, with a possible D match to TRBD1 (6 bases). Germline-derived CDR1 and CDR2 are MGHRA and YSYEKL. The V end was cut by 0 bases, the J end by 0 bases, with 14 bases between. This CDR3 is 17 amino acids long.

The chain couples TRBV25-1 to TRBJ1-4, with D perhaps matching TRBD1 (6 bases). Germline assignment: CDR1 MGHDK and CDR2 SYGVNS. The V gene lost 4 bases and the J gene lost 7 bases, with 16 bases spanning the gap. This CDR3 has 15 residues. CDR3 sequence reads: CASSAQQGLGEKLFF. CDR3 DNA sequence: TGTGCCAGCAGTGCCCAACAGGGACTTGGTGAAAAACTGTTTTTT.